Listed below are T cell receptor gamma chains from one sample, sequenced in a study of intestinal T cells in coeliac disease. TCRdb redid the clone calls on the multiplex PCR reads with CATT. The table records under 1,500 gamma-chain clones, approximately 44% of them present only once. Material for sequencing was a duodenal biopsy. These receptors were obtained from a human donor with celiac disease. Each CDR3 is given with its conserved first and last residue. Some rows have no size entry. The others give once, few or many, or a class for an expanded clone.

V gene	clone size	J gene	CDR3 protein	CDR3 DNA
TRGV11	-	TRGJ1/TRGJ2	CACWIRHVAPGKKLF	TGTGCCTGCTGGATTAGGCACGTTGCGCCGGGTAAGAAACTCTTT
TRGV2	few	TRGJ1/TRGJ2	CATWDNFYYKKLF	TGTGCCACCTGGGACAATTTTTATTATAAGAAACTCTTT
TRGV2	few	TRGJ1/TRGJ2	CATWDGPEGKLF	TGTGCCACCTGGGACGGGCCGGAAGGGAAACTCTTT
TRGV2	-	TRGJ1/TRGJ2	CATWDGYPDYYKKLF	TGTGCCACCTGGGACGGCTACCCTGATTATTATAAGAAACTCTTT
TRGV2	-	TRGJP2	CATWALKTF	TGTGCCACCTGGGCCCTCAAGACGTTT
TRGV9	-	TRGJ1/TRGJ2	CALVGKVQKKLF	TGTGCCTTAGTGGGAAAAGTCCAAAAGAAACTCTTT
TRGV9	-	TRGJ1/TRGJ2	CALWEATNYYKKLF	TGTGCCTTGTGGGAGGCCACGAATTATTATAAGAAACTCTTT
TRGV11	-	TRGJP2	CACWIRHGAVIGIKTF	TGTGCCTGCTGGATTAGGCACGGGGCGGTGATTGGGATCAAGACGTTT
TRGV3	-	TRGJ1/TRGJ2	CATWDTKYKKLF	TGTGCCACCTGGGACACGAAGTATAAGAAACTCTTT
TRGV10	-	TRGJP1	CAAWDSNAPNREGCHWWFKIF	TGTGCTGCGTGGGATTCGAACGCGCCCAACAGGGAGGGGTGCCACTGGTGGTTCAAGATATTT
TRGV2	-	TRGJ1/TRGJ2	CATWDGPNYYKKLF	TGTGCCACCTGGGACGGGCCGAATTATTATAAGAAACTCTTT
TRGV4	few	TRGJ1/TRGJ2	CATWDVNYYKKLF	TGTGCCACCTGGGACGTGAATTATTATAAGAAACTCTTT
TRGV2	-	TRGJP2	CATWEGPGSSDWIKTF	TGTGCCACCTGGGAGGGCCCGGGGAGTAGTGATTGGATCAAGACGTTT
TRGV2	-	TRGJP2	CATWGRGGSDWIKTF	TGTGCCACCTGGGGACGGGGCGGTAGTGATTGGATCAAGACGTTT
TRGV5	few	TRGJ1/TRGJ2	CATWDRLLSYKKLF	TGTGCCACCTGGGACAGGCTCTTAAGCTATAAGAAACTCTTT
TRGV8	few	TRGJP2	CAPGIGSDWIKTF	TGTGCACCTGGGATAGGTAGTGATTGGATCAAGACGTTT
TRGV8	few	TRGJ1/TRGJ2	CATWDMGYKKLF	TGTGCCACCTGGGATATGGGTTATAAGAAACTCTTT
TRGV10	-	TRGJ1/TRGJ2	CAAWDYIKKLF	TGTGCTGCGTGGGATTATATTAAGAAACTCTTT
TRGV8	-	TRGJ1/TRGJ2	CATWSREDYHKKLF	TGTGCCACCTGGAGTAGAGAGGATTATCATAAGAAACTCTTT
TRGV2	-	TRGJ1/TRGJ2	CATWDGPGGEKLF	TGTGCCACCTGGGACGGGCCGGGGGGGGAGAAACTCTTT
TRGV2	-	TRGJ1/TRGJ2	CATWVENCYKKLF	TGTGCCACCTGGGTCGAGAATTGTTATAAGAAACTCTTT
TRGV10	few	TRGJ1/TRGJ2	CAAWGEKLF	TGTGCTGCGTGGGGCGAGAAACTCTTT
TRGV2	-	TRGJ1/TRGJ2	CATWDGPHHKKLF	TGTGCCACCTGGGACGGGCCTCATCATAAGAAACTCTTT
TRGV8	-	TRGJ1/TRGJ2	CATWDTYRRGRYKKLF	TGTGCCACCTGGGATACTTATCGCCGGGGACGTTATAAGAAACTCTTT
TRGV2	-	TRGJ1/TRGJ2	CATWDGPYYKKLF	TGTGCCACCTGGGACGGTCCTTATTATAAGAAACTCTTT
TRGV10	few	TRGJP1	CAAWLWFKIF	TGTGCTGCGTGGCTTTGGTTCAAGATATTT
TRGV2	large	TRGJP2	CATWDGQGDWIKTF	TGTGCCACCTGGGACGGGCAAGGTGATTGGATCAAGACGTTT
TRGV10	-	TRGJ1/TRGJ2	CAAWERGYYKKLF	TGTGCTGCGTGGGAACGGGGTTATTATAAGAAACTCTTT
TRGV2	few	TRGJ1/TRGJ2	CATWDGPGYKKLF	TGTGCCACCTGGGACGGGCCGGGTTATAAGAAACTCTTT
TRGV10	-	TRGJ1/TRGJ2	CAACLWGKLF	TGTGCTGCGTGTCTCTGGGGGAAACTCTTT
TRGV11	few	TRGJ1/TRGJ2	CACWISYKKLF	TGTGCCTGCTGGATTAGTTATAAGAAACTCTTT
TRGV9	-	TRGJ1/TRGJ2	CALWDVIYYKKLF	TGTGCCTTGTGGGACGTCATATATTATAAGAAACTCTTT